This is a list of T cell receptor beta chains from one sample in a study of CD8 T cells in ankylosing spondylitis. MiXCR, run by TCRdb on the 5' RACE reads, gives a single entry per CDR3 protein. The repertoire includes some 700,000 distinct CDR3 sequences, around 20% of them detected once, and around 19% sits in the top ten. The specimen was blood, either unsorted or a sorted T cell fraction (not recorded which). The receptors here all came from a male donor with ankylosing spondylitis. CDR3s include the opening cysteine and the closing phenylalanine or tryptophan. D genes are given only for firm matches. Clone size is not always given. Where it is, it says once, few, many or a class for expanded clones.

>TRBD1|few|TRBJ2-7|TRBV18
TGTGCCAGCTCCAAGGGAGACAGGGCCTACGAGCAGTACTTC
CASSKGDRAYEQYF
>TRBD2|few|TRBJ2-2|TRBV7-6
TGTGCCAGCAGCTTAGTGTCTAGCGGGACTAGGGAGCTGTTTTTT
CASSLVSSGTRELFF
>TRBD2|-|TRBJ2-1|TRBV7-8
TGTGCCAGCAGCCCAACGGGACTAGCGGGGGGGAGTGAGCAGTTCTTC
CASSPTGLAGGSEQFF
>TRBD1|few|TRBJ2-1|TRBV29-1
TGCAGCGTTGACGGGACAGGTAGCTCCTACAATGAGCAGTTCTTC
CSVDGTGSSYNEQFF
>-|-|TRBJ2-6|TRBV6-1
TGTGCCAGCAGTGAAAGGTACTCTGGGGCCAACGTCCTGACTTTC
CASSERYSGANVLTF
>TRBD1|few|TRBJ1-1|TRBV2
TGTGCCAGCAGGGTGAGGGGGACAGGCACTGAAGCTTTCTTT
CASRVRGTGTEAFF
>-|-|TRBJ1-1|TRBV6-1
TGTGCCAGCACCTCGCGTAGAGAAAAAATGAACACTGAAGCTTTCTTT
CASTSRREKMNTEAFF
>TRBD2|-|TRBJ2-7|TRBV4-1
TGCGCCAGCAGACCAACTAGCGCAAGCTCCTACGAGCAGTACTTC
CASRPTSASSYEQYF
>-|-|TRBJ2-7|TRBV10-3
TGTGCCATCAGTGACGTTAGGGGCGCCTACGAGCAGTACTTC
CAISDVRGAYEQYF
>TRBD2|-|TRBJ2-1|TRBV3-1
TGTGCCAGCAGCCAAGCGACTAGCGGGTGGCACAATGAGCAGTTCTTC
CASSQATSGWHNEQFF
>-|many|TRBJ1-3|TRBV12-3/TRBV12-4
TGTGCCAGCAGTTTACGCTCTGGAAACACCATATATTTT
CASSLRSGNTIYF
>-|few|TRBJ2-7|TRBV29-1
TGCAGCGTTGAACCAACTCCCTACGAGCAGTACTTC
CSVEPTPYEQYF
>TRBD2|-|TRBJ2-3|TRBV27
TGTGCCAGCAGTCATGAAAAGACTAGCGGGGGAACAGATACGCAGTATTTT
CASSHEKTSGGTDTQYF
>-|-|TRBJ2-7|TRBV28
TGTGCCAGCAGTTATACAGGGTCCACCTACGAGCAGTACTTC
CASSYTGSTYEQYF
>TRBD2|-|TRBJ2-3|TRBV10-2
TGCGCCAGCAGTAAGGCTAGCGGGAGCGCAGATACGCAGTATTTT
CASSKASGSADTQYF
>TRBD1|-|TRBJ1-1|TRBV4-3
TGCGCCAGCAGCCAAGCTTCAGGGGGCGGGGGCACTGAAGCTTTCTTT
CASSQASGGGGTEAFF
>-|many|TRBJ2-1|TRBV6-5
TGTGCCAGCAGTTATAGTAGGGAGTACAATGAGCAGTTCTTC
CASSYSREYNEQFF
>TRBD2|-|TRBJ2-1|TRBV20-1
TGCAGTGCTAGAGCTGGGTCCGGGACTAGCGGGGCCAATGAGCAGTTCTTC
CSARAGSGTSGANEQFF
>-|-|TRBJ2-1|TRBV5-1
TGCGCCAGCAGCATTAGCTCCCATGAGCAGTTCTTC
CASSISSHEQFF
>-|many|TRBJ2-3|TRBV11-2
TGTGCCAGCAGCCCCCGTCTAGACCCCACAGATACGCAGTATTTT
CASSPRLDPTDTQYF
>-|-|TRBJ1-5|TRBV28
TGTGCCCACCAGGGGACGGGAATCAGCCCCCAGCATTTT
CAHQGTGISPQHF
>TRBD2|few|TRBJ2-1|TRBV20-1
TGCAGTGCGGCGGGACTAGCGGGAGCTATCTCCTACAATGAGCAGTTCTTC
CSAAGLAGAISYNEQFF
>-|-|TRBJ2-1|TRBV12-3/TRBV12-4
TGTGCCAGCAGTTTATGGGGGGGCTCGGGCCATGAGCAGTTCTTC
CASSLWGGSGHEQFF
>TRBD2|-|TRBJ2-7|TRBV28
TGTGCCAGCAGTTCATATAGCGGGAGCCCTACCTACGAGCAGTACTTC
CASSSYSGSPTYEQYF
>TRBD1|-|TRBJ1-6|TRBV5-1
TGCGCCAGCAGCTATCTACAGGGGGATTATTCACCCCTCCACTTT
CASSYLQGDYSPLHF
>TRBD2|few|TRBJ2-3|TRBV25-1
TGTGCCAGCAGTGAAGCCCGACCACTAGCGGGAGGGACCTCGGATACGCAGTATTTT
CASSEARPLAGGTSDTQYF
>-|few|TRBJ1-1|TRBV24-1
TGTGCCACCAGTGATGGGGGGTCGGATGAAGCTTTCTTT
CATSDGGSDEAFF
>-|few|TRBJ2-3|TRBV6-1
TGTGCCAGCATTAAGCGAGGGGGGGAACGAGATACGCAGTATTTT
CASIKRGGERDTQYF
>-|few|TRBJ1-2|TRBV7-9
TGTGCCAGCAGCTCGGCAAACCCGACCAACTATGGCTACACCTTC
CASSSANPTNYGYTF
>-|few|TRBJ1-5|TRBV6-1
TGTGCCAGCGGTAAATACAATCAGCCCCAGCATTTT
CASGKYNQPQHF
>-|many|TRBJ1-2|TRBV12-3/TRBV12-4
TGTGCCAGCAGTTTTGGCCTGTCCCCTAACTATGGCTACACCTTC
CASSFGLSPNYGYTF
>-|-|TRBJ1-1|TRBV12-3/TRBV12-4
TGTGCCAGCAGTTCGGGACGGACGAACACTGAAGCTTTCTTT
CASSSGRTNTEAFF
>-|few|TRBJ1-1|TRBV21-1
TGTGCCAGCAGCTCCAACGTGAACACTGAAGCTTTCTTT
CASSSNVNTEAFF
>-|many|TRBJ2-7|TRBV7-9
TGTGCCAGCAGCTTCGGCAGGGGAAACGAGCAGTACTTC
CASSFGRGNEQYF
>TRBD1|few|TRBJ2-1|TRBV12-3/TRBV12-4
TGTGCCAGCAGTTCGACAGGGTTCGGTGAGCAGTTCTTC
CASSSTGFGEQFF
>-|-|TRBJ1-1|TRBV20-1
TGCAGTGCTAGAGACCGCAGAACAGGGAAGAACACTGAAGCTTTCTTT
CSARDRRTGKNTEAFF
>-|-|TRBJ2-6|TRBV3-1
TGTGCCAGCAGCCCCAGGGCCTCTGGGGCCAACGTCCTGACTTTC
CASSPRASGANVLTF
>-|few|TRBJ1-2|TRBV12-3/TRBV12-4
TGTGCCAGCAGTAACAGGCACTATGGCTACACCTTC
CASSNRHYGYTF
>TRBD1|few|TRBJ1-3|TRBV5-1
TGCGCCAGCAGCTTGGCCGGGACAGAATATCTCCTTTCTGGAAACACCATATATTTT
CASSLAGTEYLLSGNTIYF
>TRBD1|-|TRBJ2-1|TRBV5-8
TGTGCCAGCCTAAGGGGGCTCGATGAGCAGTTCTTC
CASLRGLDEQFF
>-|-|TRBJ1-1|TRBV3-1
TGTGCCAGCAGCCCTAACGCGGGCACTGAAGCTTTCTTT
CASSPNAGTEAFF
>TRBD2|few|TRBJ2-7|TRBV7-3
TGTGCCAGCCGGGAACCGGGGGGCGAGCAGTACTTC
CASREPGGEQYF
>TRBD2|many|TRBJ2-3|TRBV20-1
TGCAGTGCTAGAGATCCAACTAGCGTGGAAGATACGCAGTATTTT
CSARDPTSVEDTQYF
>TRBD2|few|TRBJ2-5|TRBV12-3/TRBV12-4
TGTGCCAGCAGTCCGGGACTAGCGGGAAGGGAGACCCAGTACTTC
CASSPGLAGRETQYF
>TRBD1|-|TRBJ1-5|TRBV2
TGTGCCAGCAGTGAAAATATAAGAGGTGGGACAGGGTTGGATCAGCCCCAGCATTTT
CASSENIRGGTGLDQPQHF
>-|-|TRBJ1-1|TRBV4-3
TGCGCCAGCAGCCAAGGGTCGGACTGGGCTTTCTTT
CASSQGSDWAFF
>TRBD1|many|TRBJ1-5|TRBV12-3/TRBV12-4
TGTGCCAGCAGTCCAAGAGCAGGGGGTAGCAATCAGCCCCAGCATTTT
CASSPRAGGSNQPQHF
>TRBD1|many|TRBJ2-1|TRBV7-2
TGTGCCAGCAGCTTAAGGGACAGGGTATACAATGAGCAGTTCTTC
CASSLRDRVYNEQFF
>-|-|TRBJ2-1|TRBV24-1
TGTGCCACCAGTGGAGGGCTAGCAGATAATGAGCAGTTCTTC
CATSGGLADNEQFF
>-|-|TRBJ2-3|TRBV28
TGTGCCAGCGGGGCGGGGAGGAGGTGGACAGATACGCAGTATTTT
CASGAGRRWTDTQYF
>-|-|TRBJ1-1|TRBV12-3/TRBV12-4
TGTGCCAGCAGCCCCCTTTTCCGTGGAGGTGAAGCTTTCTTT
CASSPLFRGGEAFF
>TRBD1|-|TRBJ1-5|TRBV12-3/TRBV12-4
TGTGCCAGCACCGCGGACAGGGAGAGTCAGCCCCAGCATTTT
CASTADRESQPQHF
>-|-|TRBJ2-3|TRBV27
TGTGCCAGCAGTTTATCCCTGAACCTAGGGCAGTATTTT
CASSLSLNLGQYF